A single sample is the source of the 18 T cell receptor beta chains below, sequenced in a study of cytomegalovirus exposure and HLA in healthy donors. The PCR used 60 Vbeta and 13 Jbeta primers. The protocol was immunoSEQ multiplex PCR, while the TCRdb copy is restricted to in-frame clones and leaves out a portion. The repertoire holds roughly 99,000 clones, with 74% as singletons. Sequenced input: PBMCs. Source of these receptors: a male donor in good health and CMV-seronegative.

The V gene is TRBV2, the J gene TRBJ2-1; 9 bases are a match to TRBD2. With 7 bases clipped from V and 2 bases from J, the junction kept 9 bases outside the gene matches. The CDR3 spans 16 residues. In germline, CDR1 is SNHLY, CDR2 FYNNEI. In DNA, the CDR3 is TGTGCCAGCAACAGGCCGGGACTAGCAACCTACAATGAGCAGTTCTTC. This sequence encodes CASNRPGLATYNEQFF.

V and J are TRBV6-1 and TRBJ2-7, with D perhaps TRBD1 (5 bases). This CDR3 is 13 amino acids long. Germline V gene sequence: CDR1 MNHNS, CDR2 SASEGT. The CDR3 region is CATSSGKKGEQYF. CDR3 nucleotide sequence: TGTGCTACATCCTCAGGGAAGAAGGGCGAGCAGTACTTC.

The chain carries TRBV6-5 and TRBJ2-5; TRBD1 matches 9 bases. The J call may be faulty, since TRBJ2-7 better matches the DNA end. This CDR3 spans 16 amino acids. The germline V gene has CDR1 MNHEY and CDR2 SVGAGI. This chain's CDR3 is CASSYVGTGLNYEQYF. DNA of the CDR3: TGTGCCAGCAGTTACGTCGGGACAGGGTTGAATTACGAGCAGTACTTC.

The rearrangement uses TRBV10-1 and TRBJ1-4; D unresolved. Germline CDR1 is WNHNN and CDR2 is SYGVQD (reference sequence). The CDR3 has 13 residues. V shed 4 bases and J shed 8 bases, with 11 bases lying between them. The CDR3 sequence: CASSGPGFEKLFF. Here the CDR3 DNA reads TGCGCCAGCAGTGGTCCGGGTTTCGAAAAACTGTTTTTT.

The rearrangement links TRBV19 to TRBJ1-4; D unresolved. The CDR3 sequence is 13 residues long. V was clipped by 6 bases and J by 7 bases, with 12 bases between them. In germline, CDR1 is LNHDA, CDR2 SQIVND (reference sequence). The CDR3 region is CASSNPGSEKLFF. For the CDR3, the DNA is TGTGCCAGTAGCAACCCTGGCAGTGAAAAACTGTTTTTT.

In this sample, this clone turned up once. J is TRBJ2-7 and V is TRBV19; TRBD2 matches 8 bases. Germline CDR1 is LNHDA and CDR2 is SQIVND (reference sequence). The V segment lost 5 bases and the J segment 11 bases; nucleotides outside the gene matches: 11. The CDR3 sequence is 13 residues long. CDR3 sequence reads: CASSLTSGQPKYF. DNA for the CDR3: TGTGCCAGTAGTCTAACTAGCGGTCAGCCGAAGTACTTC.

J is TRBJ2-2 and V is TRBV19, with D possibly being TRBD2 (7 bases). Between the trimmed V and J ends, which lost 6 bases and 5 bases, there was a span of 16 bases. This CDR3 comprises 15 residues. The germline CDR1 and CDR2 sequences are LNHDA and SQIVND (reference sequence). This CDR3 is CASRAAGGLTGELFF. CDR3 nucleotide sequence: TGTGCCAGTAGAGCGGCCGGGGGGCTGACCGGGGAGCTGTTTTTT.

The chain joins TRBV14 to TRBJ2-1, with 8 nucleotides matching TRBD2. This CDR3 comprises 15 residues. Looked up from germline, CDR1 is SGHDN and CDR2 is FVKESK. The trim removed 5 bases at V and 0 bases at J, leaving 3 bases unmatched. This chain's CDR3 is CASSYTSGSYNEQFF. The CDR3 nucleotides read TGTGCCAGCAGCTATACTAGCGGCTCCTACAATGAGCAGTTCTTC.

This clone turned up a few times. The J gene is TRBJ2-7, the V gene TRBV5-1, with D unresolved. This CDR3 is built from 13 residues. Germline CDR1 is SGHRS and CDR2 is YFSETQ. Trimming cost V 2 bases and J 1 base, with 7 bases left between them. The CDR3 sequence: CASSFSGSYEQYF. The CDR3 nucleotides are TGCGCCAGCAGCTTTTCCGGGTCCTACGAGCAGTACTTC.

This clone has only a few counts. The chain combines TRBV6-1 with TRBJ1-5, with D unclear. V gave up 2 bases and J gave up 0 bases, with 11 bases separating them. In germline, CDR1 is MNHNS, CDR2 SASEGT. CDR3 length equals 16 residues. The CDR3 nucleotides read TGTGCCAGCAGTGAACGTAGAGCCTCTAGCAATCAGCCCCAGCATTTT. Its protein product is CASSERRASSNQPQHF.

The rearrangement joins TRBV7-9 to TRBJ1-2; D is undetermined. The CDR3 runs 12 residues. Germline CDR1 reads SEHNR; CDR2 reads FQNEAQ (reference sequence). V lost 7 bases and J lost 2, with 8 bases in between. This CDR3 reads CASTVQNYGYTF. The CDR3 DNA sequence: TGTGCCAGCACCGTACAAAACTATGGCTACACCTTC.

The V call is TRBV27, the J call TRBJ1-1, with D tentatively TRBD1 (5 bases). The CDR3 is 17 residues long. Deletions cut 2 bases from V and 1 base from J, with 17 bases between. Germline-derived CDR1 and CDR2 are MNHEY and SMNVEV (reference sequence). CDR3 in amino acids: CASSLVRLQGTNTEAFF. The CDR3, as DNA: TGTGCCAGCAGTTTAGTCAGGCTTCAGGGAACGAACACTGAAGCTTTCTTT.

The V gene is TRBV28, the J gene TRBJ1-2, with 7 bases aligning to TRBD1. The CDR3 is 13 amino acids. V lost 6 bases, J lost 6 bases, and 7 bases stayed unmatched. Germline assignment: CDR1 MDHEN and CDR2 SYDVKM. In DNA, the CDR3 is TGTGCCAGCAGAAGGCAGGGGGACAATGGCTACACCTTC. This sequence encodes CASRRQGDNGYTF.

The rearrangement uses TRBV29-1 and TRBJ2-7, with D perhaps matching TRBD2 (5 bases). Trimming stripped 4 bases from V and 0 bases from J, with 10 bases between. From germline, CDR1 is SQVTM and CDR2 ANQGSEA. This CDR3 is built from 13 residues. The CDR3 is CSVGYGLSYEQYF. For the CDR3, the DNA is TGCAGCGTTGGTTACGGACTCTCCTACGAGCAGTACTTC.

This clone occurred a few times. The chain recombines TRBV5-1 with TRBJ2-5, with a possible D match to TRBD1 (6 bases). The germline V gene has CDR1 SGHRS and CDR2 YFSETQ. CDR3 size: 13 residues. V lost 4 bases and J lost 5, with 12 bases in between. CDR3 DNA sequence: TGCGCCAGCAGCCCCCAGGGGCCGGAGACCCAGTACTTC. Translation: CASSPQGPETQYF.

This rearrangement joins TRBV5-1 to TRBJ1-2, with D maybe TRBD1 (6 bases). V lost 2 bases and J 5 bases, leaving 13 bases between the germline ends. The germline CDR1 and CDR2 sequences are SGHRS and YFSETQ. The length of the CDR3 is 14 residues. The CDR3 is CASSLHRAEYGYTF. The CDR3 region has the DNA TGCGCCAGCAGCTTACACAGGGCGGAGTATGGCTACACCTTC.

The gene calls are TRBV30 and TRBJ2-2; D is unresolved. Germline values: CDR1 GTSNPN, CDR2 SVGIG (reference sequence). V lost 0 bases and J 6 bases, leaving 5 bases between the germline ends. CDR3 size: 12 residues. Here the CDR3 reads CAWSVIPGELFF. CDR3 nucleotides: TGTGCCTGGAGTGTTATCCCCGGGGAGCTGTTTTTT.

This chain joins TRBV4-2 and TRBJ1-4, with a weak D call TRBD1 (5 bases). V was trimmed by 2 bases and J by 7 bases, leaving 23 bases between them. The CDR3 runs 18 residues. CDR1 and CDR2 (germline): LGHNA, YNFKEQ. CDR3 residues: CASSQRERRGADGEKLFF. In nucleotides, the CDR3 is TGTGCCAGCAGCCAACGTGAAAGACGCGGGGCGGACGGTGAAAAACTGTTTTTT.